These 28 T cell receptor beta chains originate from one sample sequenced in a study of blood T cells in healthy people across ages. A second 7 to 11 cycle PCR used barcoded and J-beta primers. TCRdb reprocessed the 5' RACE reads with MiXCR, giving one entry per CDR3 protein. The table includes around 600,000 distinct CDR3 sequences, around half detected once. Sequenced: blood. All receptors derive from a man at least 80 years old in good health.

The genes are TRBV7-9 and TRBJ2-5, with D perhaps matching TRBD1 (6 bases). The CDR3 is 14 amino acids. V was trimmed by 5 bases and J by 5 bases, leaving 15 bases between them. Germline V gives CDR1 SEHNR, CDR2 FQNEAQ (reference sequence). Written as DNA, the CDR3 is TGTGCCAGCAGCCGGACAGTCGCTCAGGAGACCCAGTACTTC. This codes for CASSRTVAQETQYF.

CDR3 sequence (DNA): TGTGCCAGCAGTGAGCGGACTAGCGGGGGCAGAACGCAGTATTTT. Residues: CASSERTSGGRTQYF. The chain joins TRBV25-1 to TRBJ2-3; TRBD2 aligns across 13 bases. Germline assignment: CDR1 MGHDK and CDR2 SYGVNS. This CDR3 is built from 15 residues. V shed 3 bases, J shed 9 bases, and the junction held 6 bases outside the gene matches.

V gene TRBV7-2 combines with J gene TRBJ1-2; TRBD1 matches at 7 bases. Trimming removed 5 bases from V and 3 bases from J; junction bases left unmatched: 12. This CDR3 is built from 16 residues. Germline CDR1 SGHTA, CDR2 FQGNSA. The CDR3 sequence: CASSPRRTGDDYGYTF. The CDR3 DNA sequence: TGTGCCAGCAGCCCCCGACGAACAGGGGATGACTATGGCTACACCTTC.

Only a few counts were recorded for this clonotype. The chain employs TRBV7-2 and TRBJ2-7, with 8 bases fitting TRBD2. Germline CDR1 SGHTA, CDR2 FQGNSA. V trimming: 5 bases; J trimming: 3 bases; junction bases outside the gene matches: 9. There are 15 residues in the CDR3. The chain's CDR3 is CASSPAGTRNYEQYF. The CDR3 bases are TGTGCCAGCAGCCCTGCGGGGACTAGAAACTACGAGCAGTACTTC.

The rearrangement links TRBV5-6 to TRBJ2-1; D uncertain. Germline V gene sequence: CDR1 SGHDT, CDR2 YYEEEE. There are 12 residues in the CDR3. V lost 4 bases and J 5 bases, leaving 7 bases between the germline ends. CDR3 DNA sequence: TGTGCCAGCAGCGTCTACGACAATGAGCAGTTCTTC. Protein: CASSVYDNEQFF.

Here the CDR3 DNA reads TGCAGTGCTCGCGGCGGGGGGGCTAGCGGAGGATCGGAGCAGTTCTTC. This translates into CSARGGGASGGSEQFF. This chain links TRBV20-1 with TRBJ2-1; TRBD2 matches 9 bases. V gave up 5 bases and J gave up 10 bases; unmatched junction bases: 18. Germline loops: CDR1 DFQATT, CDR2 SNEGSKA (reference sequence). This CDR3 spans 16 amino acids.

This clonotype was detected a few times. V is TRBV7-9 and J is TRBJ2-5; 9 bases align to TRBD2. This CDR3 contains 16 residues. Germline lookup yields CDR1 SEHNR and CDR2 FQNEAQ (reference sequence). Trimming took 1 base from V and 1 from J; bases not matched to a gene: 4. The CDR3 sequence: CASSLVGGGVQETQYF. CDR3 DNA: TGTGCCAGCAGCTTAGTCGGCGGGGGGGTCCAAGAGACCCAGTACTTC.

The table lists this clonotype with many counts. The genes are TRBV6-6 and TRBJ2-4; perhaps TRBD1 as D (6 bases). CDR1 and CDR2 (germline): MNHNY, SVGAGI (reference sequence). There are 17 residues in the CDR3. V lost 0 bases to trimming and J lost 0 bases, with 12 bases between them. For the CDR3, the DNA is TGTGCCAGCAGTTACTCAGCACAGGGAGCAGCCAAAAACATTCAGTACTTC. This encodes CASSYSAQGAAKNIQYF.

This clonotype was counted a few times. The chain carries TRBV29-1 and TRBJ1-1; 12 positions agree with TRBD1. Trimming at V came to 6 bases and at J to 6 bases, leaving 14 bases not matched to a gene. The length of the CDR3 is 16 residues. Germline CDR1 SQVTM, CDR2 ANQGSEA. The CDR3 region is CSVPGQGAQGRAEAFF. The CDR3 nucleotides are TGCAGCGTGCCGGGACAGGGGGCGCAAGGGAGGGCTGAAGCTTTCTTT. The full variable domain, its missing parts supplied by reference TRBV29-1 and TRBJ1-1, is SAVISQKPSRDICQRGTSLTIQCQVDSQVTMMFWYRQQPGQSLTLIATANQGSEATYESGFVIDKFPISRPNLTFSTLTVSNMSPEDSSIYLCSVPGQGAQGRAEAFFGQGTRLTVV.

The gene calls are TRBV20-1 and TRBJ1-4; maybe TRBD1 (6 bases). Per the germline V gene, CDR1 is DFQATT and CDR2 is SNEGSKA (reference sequence). V was shortened by 3 bases and J by 4 bases, with 15 bases between the two germline ends. This CDR3 spans 15 amino acids. The CDR3 here is CSARTMTGHNEKLFF. DNA of the CDR3: TGCAGTGCTAGGACCATGACAGGACATAATGAAAAACTGTTTTTT.

The chain has TRBV5-1 and TRBJ2-7; 8 bases are a match to TRBD1. The CDR3 consists of 17 residues. Per the germline V gene, CDR1 is SGHRS and CDR2 is YFSETQ. The V and J ends lost 0 bases and 3 bases, in that order; junction bases with no gene match: 11. The CDR3 spells CASSLARSGQDHYEQYF. DNA of the CDR3: TGCGCCAGCAGCTTGGCCCGCTCGGGACAGGATCACTACGAGCAGTACTTC. Looking up the rest from reference TRBV5-1 and TRBJ2-7 gives the full variable domain: KAGVTQTPRYLIKTRGQQVTLSCSPISGHRSVSWYQQTPGQGLQFLFEYFSETQRNKGNFPGRFSGRQFSNSRSEMNVSTLELGDSALYLCASSLARSGQDHYEQYFGPGTRLTVT.

The J gene is TRBJ2-7, the V gene TRBV10-3, with a weak D call TRBD1 (5 bases). This CDR3 spans 12 amino acids. Germline V gene lookup returns CDR1 ENHRY and CDR2 SYGVKD. Trimming took 3 bases from V and 2 from J, leaving 5 bases between them. The CDR3 DNA reads as TGTGCCATCAGTGACAGGGCCTACGAGCAGTACTTC. This codes for CAISDRAYEQYF.

This rearrangement joins TRBV29-1 to TRBJ2-7, with 7 bases identical to TRBD2. This CDR3 is 15 amino acids long. The J segment lost 7 bases and the V segment lost 6 bases, leaving 18 bases of the junction unmatched. Looked up from germline, CDR1 is SQVTM and CDR2 is ANQGSEA. This chain's CDR3 is CSVTSGQITGGEQYF. CDR3 bases: TGCAGCGTCACGAGCGGACAAATAACCGGGGGGGAGCAGTACTTC.

Details on this clonotype: This may be a read error, as it is one base from a much larger clone. The V call is TRBV6-6, the J call TRBJ2-7; D may match TRBD1 or TRBD2 (5 bases each). Looked up from germline, CDR1 is MNHNY and CDR2 is SVGAGI (reference sequence). This CDR3 contains 16 residues. CDR3 DNA sequence: TGTGCCAGCACCGGGACGGCGAATGAGAGGACTTACGAGCGGTACTTC. Its protein is CASTGTANERTYERYF.

This sequence joins TRBV7-2 and TRBJ2-1; 7 positions match TRBD2. The trim removed 5 bases at V and 5 bases at J, leaving 6 bases unmatched. Germline CDR1 reads SGHTA; CDR2 reads FQGNSA. This CDR3 comprises 14 residues. The CDR3 loop reads CASSQAGPNNEQFF. The CDR3, as DNA: TGTGCCAGCAGCCAAGCGGGGCCGAACAATGAGCAGTTCTTC.

Concerning this clonotype: A clone one base away is much larger, so this may be a read error. This chain uses TRBV6-6 with TRBJ2-1; TRBD2 matches 9 bases. V shed 7 bases, J shed 1 base, and the junction held 8 bases outside the gene matches. The germline V gene encodes CDR1 MNHNY and CDR2 SVGAGI (reference sequence). This CDR3 spans 16 amino acids. This CDR3 reads CASIGSSGKSYNEQFF. CDR3 in DNA: TGTGCCAGCATCGGATCTAGCGGGAAGTCCTACAATGAGCAGTTCTTC.

The chain uses TRBV9 and TRBJ2-3; D gene ambiguous. V was trimmed by 2 bases and J by 2 bases, leaving 6 bases between them. The germline CDR1 and CDR2 sequences are SGDLS and YYNGEE. CDR3 length equals 13 residues. CDR3: CASSVSSTDTQYF. Written as DNA, the CDR3 is TGTGCCAGCAGCGTTTCCTCCACAGATACGCAGTATTTT.

The chain carries TRBV20-1 and TRBJ1-2; tentatively, D is TRBD1 (6 bases). Germline V gene lookup returns CDR1 DFQATT and CDR2 SNEGSKA (reference sequence). This CDR3 is built from 16 residues. The V end was cut by 1 base, the J end by 0 bases, with 15 bases between. In nucleotides, the CDR3 is TGCAGTGCTAGAGGGACAGTAAAAGTAGCTAACTATGGCTACACCTTC. Translation gives CSARGTVKVANYGYTF.

The V and J genes are TRBV5-1 and TRBJ2-7; 8 bases line up with TRBD2. The V gene end was trimmed by 3 bases and the J gene end by 0 bases; junction bases not matched to a gene: 5. The CDR3 spans 15 residues. Germline CDR1 and CDR2: SGHRS and YFSETQ. The CDR3 DNA reads TGCGCCAGCAGCTACGGACTAGCTCCCTCCTACGAGCAGTACTTC. It encodes CASSYGLAPSYEQYF. Together with reference TRBV5-1 and TRBJ2-7, the CDR3 gives the full variable domain: KAGVTQTPRYLIKTRGQQVTLSCSPISGHRSVSWYQQTPGQGLQFLFEYFSETQRNKGNFPGRFSGRQFSNSRSEMNVSTLELGDSALYLCASSYGLAPSYEQYFGPGTRLTVT.

As for this clonotype: A read error is possible here, since a much larger clone lies one base away. J is TRBJ1-1 and V is TRBV28, with D uncertain. CDR1 MDHEN and CDR2 SYDVKM come from the germline V gene. The CDR3 loop spans 13 amino acids. V was pared by 5 bases and J by 1 base, with 8 bases between. The CDR3, as DNA: TGTGCCAGCAGTCCCGAGGGGAACACTGAAGCTTTCTTT. As protein: CASSPEGNTEAFF.

The chain joins TRBV4-3 to TRBJ2-7; 8 bases are shared with TRBD2. Germline CDR1 LGHNA, CDR2 YSLEER. The CDR3 consists of 16 residues. V shed 3 bases, J shed 1 base, and the junction held 8 bases outside the gene matches. The CDR3, as DNA: TGCGCCAGCAGCCAGACCGGGACTAGGGCTTCCTACGAGCAGTACTTC. As protein: CASSQTGTRASYEQYF.

The sample holds a few counts of this clonotype. The gene calls are TRBV7-2 and TRBJ2-7; maybe TRBD2 (5 bases). In germline, CDR1 is SGHTA, CDR2 FQGNSA. With 6 bases removed from V and 1 base from J, the gap between germline ends came to 16 bases. The CDR3 consists of 15 residues. The CDR3: CASRQSGSGSYEQYF. In DNA, the CDR3 is TGTGCCAGCAGGCAATCGGGGAGTGGGTCCTACGAGCAGTACTTC.

This clonotype occurred a few times. This sequence may be a read error, since a much larger clone differs from it by one base. The chain uses TRBV6-5 and TRBJ2-4, with a possible D match to TRBD2 (6 bases). This CDR3 is 15 amino acids long. Germline lookup yields CDR1 MNHEY and CDR2 SVGAGI. With 5 bases removed from V and 13 bases from J, the gap between germline ends came to 24 bases. CDR3 loop: CASSRDRGVGGEQYF. The CDR3 nucleotides are TGTGCCAGCAGTAGGGACCGAGGGGTCGGGGGTGAGCAGTACTTC.

This chain connects TRBV2 to TRBJ2-5; TRBD2 matches 7 bases. In germline, CDR1 is SNHLY, CDR2 FYNNEI. With V trimmed by 3 bases and J by 3 bases, 10 bases remained unmatched. This CDR3 has 16 amino acids. CDR3: CASSENGGGIEETQYF. The CDR3, as DNA: TGTGCCAGCAGTGAGAATGGGGGAGGGATAGAAGAGACCCAGTACTTC.

V gene TRBV5-5 combines with J gene TRBJ2-5, with D perhaps TRBD2 (6 bases). The DNA end is more similar to TRBJ2-7, so the J call may be wrong. Looked up from germline, CDR1 is SGHKS and CDR2 is YYEKEE (reference sequence). There are 10 residues in the CDR3. This CDR3 is CASNSGEQYF. The CDR3, as DNA: TGTGCCAGCAATAGCGGCGAGCAGTACTTC.

This chain links TRBV28 with TRBJ1-2; 7 nucleotides align to TRBD1. The germline gives CDR1 MDHEN, CDR2 SYDVKM. After removal of 6 bases from V and 4 bases from J, the junction contained 8 bases not matched to a gene. The CDR3 sequence is 14 residues long. The CDR3 nucleotides are TGTGCCAGCAGGGAGACAGGGAGCTCCTATGGCTACACCTTC. Its protein product is CASRETGSSYGYTF.

This chain connects TRBV11-3 to TRBJ2-7; TRBD1 is a possible D gene (6 bases). The CDR3 loop spans 13 amino acids. Per the germline V gene, CDR1 is SGHNT and CDR2 is YENEEA. The V end was cut by 5 bases, the J end by 1 base, with 9 bases between. As DNA, the CDR3 is TGTGCCAGCAGCGCGGACAGTTCCTACGAGCAGTACTTC. Translating it yields CASSADSSYEQYF.

This clonotype was seen a few times. The V gene is TRBV7-2, the J gene TRBJ2-1, with 7 nucleotides matching TRBD1. The CDR3 is made up of 16 amino acids. CDR1 is SGHTA, CDR2 FQGNSA, per germline. With V trimmed by 5 bases and J by 2 bases, 9 bases remained unmatched. This CDR3 reads CASSRATGVPYNEQFF. In DNA, the CDR3 is TGTGCCAGCAGCCGCGCTACAGGGGTCCCCTACAATGAGCAGTTCTTC.